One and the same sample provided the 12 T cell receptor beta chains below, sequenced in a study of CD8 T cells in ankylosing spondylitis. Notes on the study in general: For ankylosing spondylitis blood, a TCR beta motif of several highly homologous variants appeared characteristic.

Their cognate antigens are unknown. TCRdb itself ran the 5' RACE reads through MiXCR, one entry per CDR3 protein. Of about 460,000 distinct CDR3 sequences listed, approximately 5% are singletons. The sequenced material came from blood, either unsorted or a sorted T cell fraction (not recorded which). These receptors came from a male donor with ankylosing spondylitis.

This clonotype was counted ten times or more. DNA for the CDR3: TGCAGTGCTTCGGATTGGGCATATGGTGGCTACACCTTC. It yields the protein CSASDWAYGGYTF. The rearrangement joins TRBV20-1 to TRBJ1-2; D is ambiguous. The V end lost 5 bases, the J end lost 7 bases, and 17 bases lay between the germline ends. This CDR3 region has 13 residues. The germline gives CDR1 DFQATT, CDR2 SNEGSKA (reference sequence).

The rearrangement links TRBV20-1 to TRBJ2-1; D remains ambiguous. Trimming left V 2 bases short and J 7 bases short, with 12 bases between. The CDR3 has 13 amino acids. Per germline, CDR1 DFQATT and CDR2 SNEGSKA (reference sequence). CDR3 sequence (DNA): TGCAGTGCTAGAAACTTTAACTGGAATGAGCAGTTCTTC. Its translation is CSARNFNWNEQFF.

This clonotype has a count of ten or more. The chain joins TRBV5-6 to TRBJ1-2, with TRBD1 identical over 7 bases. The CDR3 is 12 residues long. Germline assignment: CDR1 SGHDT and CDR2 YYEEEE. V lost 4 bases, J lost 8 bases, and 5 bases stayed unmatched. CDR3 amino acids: CASSPTGNGYTF. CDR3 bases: TGTGCCAGCAGCCCGACAGGGAACGGCTACACCTTC.

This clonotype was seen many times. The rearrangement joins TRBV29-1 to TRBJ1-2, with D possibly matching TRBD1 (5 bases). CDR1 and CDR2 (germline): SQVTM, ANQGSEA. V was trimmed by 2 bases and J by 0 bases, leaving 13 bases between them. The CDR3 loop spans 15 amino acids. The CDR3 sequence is CSVELVRAPNYGYTF. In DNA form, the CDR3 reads TGCAGCGTTGAATTAGTCAGGGCTCCTAACTATGGCTACACCTTC.

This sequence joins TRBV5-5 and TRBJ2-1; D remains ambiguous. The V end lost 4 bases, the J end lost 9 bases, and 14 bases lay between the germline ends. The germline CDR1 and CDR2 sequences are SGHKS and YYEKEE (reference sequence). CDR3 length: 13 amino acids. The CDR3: CASSPGLRVEQFF. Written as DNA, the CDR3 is TGTGCCAGCAGCCCCGGGCTCCGTGTTGAGCAGTTCTTC.

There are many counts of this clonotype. In DNA form, the CDR3 reads TGCAGCACATACAGGGCGGGGGGGTACAATGAGCAGTTCTTC. This translates into CSTYRAGGYNEQFF. The J gene is TRBJ2-1, the V gene TRBV29-1, with 9 bases aligning to TRBD2. The trim removed 8 bases at V and 4 bases at J, leaving 9 bases unmatched. The CDR3 runs to 14 residues. The germline CDR1 and CDR2 sequences are SQVTM and ANQGSEA.

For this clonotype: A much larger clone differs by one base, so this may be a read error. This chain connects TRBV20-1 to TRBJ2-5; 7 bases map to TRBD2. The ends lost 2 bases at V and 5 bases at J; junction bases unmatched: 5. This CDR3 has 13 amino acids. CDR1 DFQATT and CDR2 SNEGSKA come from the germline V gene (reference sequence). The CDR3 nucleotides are TGCAGTGCTAGATCGTTCGGGAGGGAGACCCAGTACTTC. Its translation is CSARSFGRETQYF.

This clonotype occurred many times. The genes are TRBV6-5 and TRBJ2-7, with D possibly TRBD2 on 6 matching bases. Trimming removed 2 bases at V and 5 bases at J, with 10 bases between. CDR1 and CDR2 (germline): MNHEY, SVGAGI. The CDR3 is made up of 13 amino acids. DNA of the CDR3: TGTGCCAGCAGTTACAGTGGGGGGAACGAGCAGTACTTC. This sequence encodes CASSYSGGNEQYF.

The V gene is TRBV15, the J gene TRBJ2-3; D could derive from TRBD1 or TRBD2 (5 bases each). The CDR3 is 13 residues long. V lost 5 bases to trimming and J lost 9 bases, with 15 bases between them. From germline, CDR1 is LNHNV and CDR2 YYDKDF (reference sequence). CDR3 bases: TGTGCCACCAGCGAGAGTCTCGGGACGACGCAGTATTTT. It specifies CATSESLGTTQYF.

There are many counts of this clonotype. CDR3 DNA: TGTGCCAGCAGTTCCACAGGGGATTTTACAGCCTACGAGCAGTACTTC. It encodes CASSSTGDFTAYEQYF. The chain combines TRBV27 with TRBJ2-7; 7 nucleotides match TRBD1. Looked up from germline, CDR1 is MNHEY and CDR2 is SMNVEV (reference sequence). The CDR3 loop spans 16 amino acids. The V segment lost 4 bases and the J segment 2 bases; nucleotides outside the gene matches: 11.

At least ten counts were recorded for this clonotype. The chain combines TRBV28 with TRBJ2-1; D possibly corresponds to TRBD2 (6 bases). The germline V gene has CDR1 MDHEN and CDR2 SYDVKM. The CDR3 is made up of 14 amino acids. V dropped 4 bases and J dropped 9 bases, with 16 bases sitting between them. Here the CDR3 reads CASSSPPLGGEQFF. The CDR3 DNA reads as TGTGCCAGCAGTTCCCCTCCACTCGGGGGTGAGCAGTTCTTC.

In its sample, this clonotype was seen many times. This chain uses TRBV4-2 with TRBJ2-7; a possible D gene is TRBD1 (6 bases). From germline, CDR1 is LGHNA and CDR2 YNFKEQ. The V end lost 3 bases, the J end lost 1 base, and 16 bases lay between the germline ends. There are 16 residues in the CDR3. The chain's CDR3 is CASSHEGTGPSYEQYF. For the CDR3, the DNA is TGTGCCAGCAGCCACGAGGGCACAGGGCCATCCTACGAGCAGTACTTC.